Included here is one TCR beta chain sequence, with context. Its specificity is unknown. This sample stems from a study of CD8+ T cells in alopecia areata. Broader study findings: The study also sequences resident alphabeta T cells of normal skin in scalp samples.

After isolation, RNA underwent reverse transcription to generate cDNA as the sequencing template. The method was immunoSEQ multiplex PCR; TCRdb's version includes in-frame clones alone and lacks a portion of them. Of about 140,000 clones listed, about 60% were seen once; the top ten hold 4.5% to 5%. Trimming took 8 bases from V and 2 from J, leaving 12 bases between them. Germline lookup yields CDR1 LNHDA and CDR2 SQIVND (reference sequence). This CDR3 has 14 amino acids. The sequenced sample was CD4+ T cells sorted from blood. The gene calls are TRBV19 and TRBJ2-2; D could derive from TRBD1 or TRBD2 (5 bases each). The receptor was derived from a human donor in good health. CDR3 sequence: CASDGATNTGELFF. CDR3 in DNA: TGTGCCAGTGACGGGGCTACAAACACCGGGGAGCTGTTTTTT.